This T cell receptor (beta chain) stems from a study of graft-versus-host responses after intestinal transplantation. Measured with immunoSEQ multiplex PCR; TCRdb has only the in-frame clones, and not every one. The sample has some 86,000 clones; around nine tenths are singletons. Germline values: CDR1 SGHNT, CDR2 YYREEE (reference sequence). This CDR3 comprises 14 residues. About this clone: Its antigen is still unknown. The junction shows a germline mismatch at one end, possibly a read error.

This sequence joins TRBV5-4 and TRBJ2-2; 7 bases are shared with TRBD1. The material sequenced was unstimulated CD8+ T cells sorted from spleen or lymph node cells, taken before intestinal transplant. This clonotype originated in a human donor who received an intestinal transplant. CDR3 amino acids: CAGSSTQGAGELFF. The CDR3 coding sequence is TGTGCCGGCAGCTCAACCCAGGGGGCCGGGGAGCTGTTTTTT.